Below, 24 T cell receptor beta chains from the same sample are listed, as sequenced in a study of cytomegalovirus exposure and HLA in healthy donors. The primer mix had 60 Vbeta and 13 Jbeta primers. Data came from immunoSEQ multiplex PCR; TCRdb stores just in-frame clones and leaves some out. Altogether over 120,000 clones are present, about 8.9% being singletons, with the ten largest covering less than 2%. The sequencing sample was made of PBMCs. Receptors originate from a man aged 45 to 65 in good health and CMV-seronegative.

This chain's CDR3 is CASRPVGSADTQYF. The CDR3 nucleotides read TGTGCCAGCCGCCCCGTTGGGAGCGCAGATACGCAGTATTTT. V usage is TRBV6-1 and J usage is TRBJ2-3, with a tentative D call TRBD2 (5 bases). The CDR3 totals 14 residues. From germline, CDR1 is MNHNS and CDR2 SASEGT. V lost 8 bases to trimming and J lost 4 bases, with 16 bases between them.

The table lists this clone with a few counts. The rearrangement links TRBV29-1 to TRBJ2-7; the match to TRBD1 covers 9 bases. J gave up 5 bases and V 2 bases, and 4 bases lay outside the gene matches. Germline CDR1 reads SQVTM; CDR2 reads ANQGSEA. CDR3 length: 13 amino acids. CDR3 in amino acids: CSVELGQGDEQYF. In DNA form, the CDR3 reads TGCAGCGTTGAATTGGGACAGGGTGACGAGCAGTACTTC.

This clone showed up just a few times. The CDR3 DNA sequence: TGTGCCAGCAACCAACTGAGCTCCTACAATGAGCAGTTCTTC. As protein: CASNQLSSYNEQFF. The chain combines TRBV2 with TRBJ2-1; no definite D call. Trimming removed 7 bases at V and 0 bases at J, with 10 bases between. Germline V gene data show CDR1 as SNHLY and CDR2 as FYNNEI. This CDR3 spans 14 amino acids.

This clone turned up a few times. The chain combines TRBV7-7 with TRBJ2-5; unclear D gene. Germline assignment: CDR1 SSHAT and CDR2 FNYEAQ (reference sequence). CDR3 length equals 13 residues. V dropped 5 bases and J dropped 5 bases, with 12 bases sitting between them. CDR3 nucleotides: TGTGCCAGCAGCCCCGCAGGTGATGAGACCCAGTACTTC. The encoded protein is CASSPAGDETQYF.

For the CDR3, the DNA is TGTGCCAGCAGTTTACGACAGGGAGTACAGACCCAGTACTTC. It translates to CASSLRQGVQTQYF. This rearrangement joins TRBV6-6 to TRBJ2-5; 7 positions match TRBD1. Per germline, CDR1 MNHNY and CDR2 SVGAGI (reference sequence). This CDR3 is 14 amino acids long. The V gene end was trimmed by 4 bases and the J gene end by 6 bases; junction bases not matched to a gene: 8.

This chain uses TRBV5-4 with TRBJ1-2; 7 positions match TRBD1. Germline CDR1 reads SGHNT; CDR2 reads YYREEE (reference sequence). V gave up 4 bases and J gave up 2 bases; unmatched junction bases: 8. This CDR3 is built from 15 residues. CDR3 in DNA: TGTGCCAGCAGCGACTCCGGGACAGCCAACTATGGCTACACCTTC. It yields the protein CASSDSGTANYGYTF. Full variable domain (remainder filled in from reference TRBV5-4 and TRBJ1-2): ETGVTQSPTHLIKTRGQQVTLRCSSQSGHNTVSWYQQALGQGPQFIFQYYREEENGRGNFPPRFSGLQFPNYSSELNVNALELDDSALYLCASSDSGTANYGYTFGSGTRLTVV.

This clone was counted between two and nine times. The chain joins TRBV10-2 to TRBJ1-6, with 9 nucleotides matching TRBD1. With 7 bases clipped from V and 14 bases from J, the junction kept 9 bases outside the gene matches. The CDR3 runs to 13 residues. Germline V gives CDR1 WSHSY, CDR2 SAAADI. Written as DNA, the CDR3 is TGCGCCAGCACCGGACAGGGGACTACTTCCCTCCACTTT. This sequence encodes CASTGQGTTSLHF.

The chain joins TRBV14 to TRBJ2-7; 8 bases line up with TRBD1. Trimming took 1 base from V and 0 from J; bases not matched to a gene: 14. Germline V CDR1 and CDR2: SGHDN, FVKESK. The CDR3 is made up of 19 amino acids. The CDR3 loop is CASSQALGGGQGLSYEQYF. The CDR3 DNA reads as TGTGCCAGCAGCCAAGCCCTAGGGGGAGGACAGGGTCTCTCCTACGAGCAGTACTTC. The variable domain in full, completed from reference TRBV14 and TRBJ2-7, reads EAGVTQFPSHSVIEKGQTVTLRCDPISGHDNLYWYRRVMGKEIKFLLHFVKESKQDESGMPNNRFLAERTGGTYSTLKVQPAELEDSGVYFCASSQALGGGQGLSYEQYFGPGTRLTVT.

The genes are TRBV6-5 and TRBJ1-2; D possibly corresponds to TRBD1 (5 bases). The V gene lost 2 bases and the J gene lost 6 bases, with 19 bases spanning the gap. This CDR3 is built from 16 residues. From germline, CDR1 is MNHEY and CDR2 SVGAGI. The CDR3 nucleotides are TGTGCCAGCAGTTACCGAATATTAGGGGATCTCGATGGCTACACCTTC. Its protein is CASSYRILGDLDGYTF.

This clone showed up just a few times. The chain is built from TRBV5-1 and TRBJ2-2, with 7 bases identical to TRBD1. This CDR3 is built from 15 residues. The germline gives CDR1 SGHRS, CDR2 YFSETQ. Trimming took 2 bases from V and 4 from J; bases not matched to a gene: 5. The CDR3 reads CASSLGGAGTGELFF. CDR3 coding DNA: TGCGCCAGCAGCTTAGGGGGCGCGGGCACCGGGGAGCTGTTTTTT.

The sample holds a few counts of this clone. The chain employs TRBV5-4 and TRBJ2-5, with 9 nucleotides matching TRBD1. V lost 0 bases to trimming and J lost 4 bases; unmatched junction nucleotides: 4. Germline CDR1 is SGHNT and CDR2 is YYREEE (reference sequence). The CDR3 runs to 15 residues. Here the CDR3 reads CASSLAGTGLETQYF. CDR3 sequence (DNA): TGTGCCAGCAGCTTGGCTGGGACAGGGCTAGAGACCCAGTACTTC.

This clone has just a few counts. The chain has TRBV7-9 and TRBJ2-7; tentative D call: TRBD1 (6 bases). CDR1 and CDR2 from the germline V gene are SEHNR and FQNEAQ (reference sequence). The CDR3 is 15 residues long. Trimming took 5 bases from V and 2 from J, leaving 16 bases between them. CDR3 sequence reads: CASSHTLQGAYEQYF. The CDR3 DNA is TGTGCCAGCAGCCACACCCTACAGGGTGCCTACGAGCAGTACTTC.

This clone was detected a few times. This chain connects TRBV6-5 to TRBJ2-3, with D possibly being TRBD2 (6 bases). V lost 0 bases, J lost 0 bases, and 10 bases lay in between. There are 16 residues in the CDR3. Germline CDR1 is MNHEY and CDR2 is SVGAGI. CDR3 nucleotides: TGTGCCAGCAGTTACTCGGCGGGGACGAGCACAGATACGCAGTATTTT. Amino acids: CASSYSAGTSTDTQYF.

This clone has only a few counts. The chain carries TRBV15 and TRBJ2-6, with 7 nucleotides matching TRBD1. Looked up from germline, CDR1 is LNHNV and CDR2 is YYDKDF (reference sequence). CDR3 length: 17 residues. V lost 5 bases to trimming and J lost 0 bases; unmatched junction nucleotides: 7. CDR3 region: CATSVDRFYSGANVLTF. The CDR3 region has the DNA TGTGCCACCAGCGTGGACAGGTTCTACTCTGGGGCCAACGTCCTGACTTTC.

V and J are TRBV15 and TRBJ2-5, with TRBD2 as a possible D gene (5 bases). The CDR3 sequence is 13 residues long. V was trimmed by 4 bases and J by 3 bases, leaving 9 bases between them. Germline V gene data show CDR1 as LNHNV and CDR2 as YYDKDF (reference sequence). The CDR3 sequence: CATSKRGKETQYF. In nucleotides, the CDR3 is TGTGCCACCAGCAAACGGGGAAAAGAGACCCAGTACTTC.

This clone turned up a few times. CDR3 DNA: TGTGCCAGCAGCCTAAGGGGACAGTTCACAGATACGCAGTATTTT. It specifies CASSLRGQFTDTQYF. The gene calls are TRBV9 and TRBJ2-3, with TRBD1 identical over 7 bases. The CDR3 runs 15 residues. The germline V gene has CDR1 SGDLS and CDR2 YYNGEE. V lost 4 bases and J lost 2; bases outside the gene matches: 7.

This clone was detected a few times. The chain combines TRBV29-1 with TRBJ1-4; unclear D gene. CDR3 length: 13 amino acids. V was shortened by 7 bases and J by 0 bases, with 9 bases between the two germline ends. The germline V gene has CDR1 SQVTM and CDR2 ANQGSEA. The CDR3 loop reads CSAHSATNEKLFF. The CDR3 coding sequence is TGCAGCGCCCACAGTGCAACTAATGAAAAACTGTTTTTT.

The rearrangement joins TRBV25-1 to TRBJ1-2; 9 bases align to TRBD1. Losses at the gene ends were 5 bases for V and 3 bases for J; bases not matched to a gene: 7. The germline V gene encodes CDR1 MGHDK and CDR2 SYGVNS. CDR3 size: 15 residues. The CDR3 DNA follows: TGTGCCAGCAGTAACTCAAACAGGGGGCACTATGGCTACACCTTC. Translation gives CASSNSNRGHYGYTF.

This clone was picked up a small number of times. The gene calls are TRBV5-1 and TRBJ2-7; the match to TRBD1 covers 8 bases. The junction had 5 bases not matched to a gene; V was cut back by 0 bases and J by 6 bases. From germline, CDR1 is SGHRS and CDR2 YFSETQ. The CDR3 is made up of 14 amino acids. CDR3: CASSLEGQAGEQYF. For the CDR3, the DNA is TGCGCCAGCAGCTTGGAGGGACAGGCGGGCGAGCAGTACTTC.

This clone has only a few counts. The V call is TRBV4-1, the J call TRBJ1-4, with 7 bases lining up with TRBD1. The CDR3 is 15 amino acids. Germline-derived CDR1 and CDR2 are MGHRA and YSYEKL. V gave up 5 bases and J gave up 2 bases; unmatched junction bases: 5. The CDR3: CASSGLGQTNEKLFF. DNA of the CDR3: TGCGCCAGCAGCGGACTGGGACAGACTAATGAAAAACTGTTTTTT.

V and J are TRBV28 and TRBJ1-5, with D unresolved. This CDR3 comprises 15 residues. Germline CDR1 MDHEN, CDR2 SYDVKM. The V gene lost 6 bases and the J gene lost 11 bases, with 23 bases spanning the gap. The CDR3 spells CASSLNRESYLAQHF. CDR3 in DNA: TGTGCCAGCAGCTTAAACCGGGAAAGTTATTTAGCCCAGCATTTT.

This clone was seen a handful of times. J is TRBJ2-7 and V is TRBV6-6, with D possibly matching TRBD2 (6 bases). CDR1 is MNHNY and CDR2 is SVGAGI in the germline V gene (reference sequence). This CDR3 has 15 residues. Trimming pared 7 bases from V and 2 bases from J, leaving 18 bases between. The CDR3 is CASIESDTGAYEQYF. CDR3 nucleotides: TGTGCCAGCATCGAGTCCGACACGGGGGCCTACGAGCAGTACTTC.

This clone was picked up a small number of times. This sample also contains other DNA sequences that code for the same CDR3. CDR3 coding DNA: TGTGCCAGCAGCCAATCCCGGAATGAGCAGTTCTTC. Translated: CASSQSRNEQFF. The chain is built from TRBV14 and TRBJ2-1; D ambiguous. Trimming pared 2 bases from V and 7 bases from J, leaving 6 bases between. Germline V gene lookup returns CDR1 SGHDN and CDR2 FVKESK. The CDR3 is 12 amino acids.

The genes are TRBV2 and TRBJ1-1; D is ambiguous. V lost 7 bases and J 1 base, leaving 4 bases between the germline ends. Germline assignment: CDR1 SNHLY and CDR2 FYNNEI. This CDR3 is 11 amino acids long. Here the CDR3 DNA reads TGTGCCAGCACCCGGAACACTGAAGCTTTCTTT. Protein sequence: CASTRNTEAFF.